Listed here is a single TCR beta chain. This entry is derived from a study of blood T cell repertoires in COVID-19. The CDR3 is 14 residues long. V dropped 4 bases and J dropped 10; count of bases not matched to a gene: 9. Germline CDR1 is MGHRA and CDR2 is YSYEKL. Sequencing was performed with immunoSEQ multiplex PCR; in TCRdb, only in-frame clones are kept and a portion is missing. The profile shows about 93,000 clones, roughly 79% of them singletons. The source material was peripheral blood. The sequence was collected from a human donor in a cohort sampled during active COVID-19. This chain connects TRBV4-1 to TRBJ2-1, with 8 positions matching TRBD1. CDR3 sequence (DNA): TGCGCCAGCAGCCCGAGGACAGGGAGGCGCGAGCAGTTCTTC. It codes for CASSPRTGRREQFF.